The rows below give T cell receptor beta chains drawn from one sample of a study of T cell responses to AZD1222 COVID-19 vaccine. The data were produced by immunoSEQ multiplex PCR, yet TCRdb's version contains in-frame clones alone and is incomplete. The profile shows 90,000 to 130,000 clones, more than 65% of them singletons. Material: peripheral blood, obtained on day 0 of AZD1222 vaccination. The origin of the receptors is an adult in good health. Both conserved end residues are trimmed from each CDR3. Fields, in order: D gene, V gene, J gene, CDR3 protein. A D gene is named only where the DNA matches it firmly.

-,TRBV5-1,TRBJ1-2,ASSLEPAGGYT
-,TRBV5-1,TRBJ1-1,ASSTDLNTEAF
TRBD1,TRBV5-6,TRBJ2-7,ASSPGTGDYEQY
TRBD2,TRBV6-5,TRBJ2-7,ASSYGPWGGYEQY
TRBD1,TRBV2,TRBJ1-5,ASSGSDRGWNQPQH
TRBD2,TRBV4-1,TRBJ2-5,ASSQDQRGGGQETQY
-,TRBV11-3,TRBJ2-2,ASSLDIRSGELF
-,TRBV4-2,TRBJ1-5,ASSQDLGVNQPQH
-,TRBV5-5,TRBJ2-7,ASSSPRRALYEQY
TRBD2,TRBV4-2,TRBJ2-2,ASSQERLAAWDPGELF
-,TRBV7-2,TRBJ2-7,ASSFSQVSYEQY
TRBD1,TRBV28,TRBJ2-1,ASSFLGQYYNEQF
-,TRBV5-1,TRBJ1-3,ASSPGESGTIY
TRBD1,TRBV6-2/TRBV6-3,TRBJ1-5,ASSYDRGRRQPQH
TRBD1,TRBV3-1/TRBV3-2,TRBJ2-7,ASSRSPTGTYEQY
-,TRBV5-1,TRBJ2-1,ASSNVRGPANEQF
-,TRBV28,TRBJ1-1,ASSLNSKAF
TRBD1,TRBV2,TRBJ2-2,AGQGWGRTGELF
TRBD2,TRBV28,TRBJ2-1,ASTLNSGGSSYNEQF
TRBD1,TRBV3-1/TRBV3-2,TRBJ1-6,ASSQGTGFGSPLH
-,TRBV27,TRBJ1-4,ASGGRNEKLF
-,TRBV3-1/TRBV3-2,TRBJ2-2,ASSQGNTGELF
-,TRBV3-1/TRBV3-2,TRBJ2-3,ASSQEFREAQY
TRBD1,TRBV28,TRBJ1-2,ASTLDRAGDGYT
-,TRBV7-2,TRBJ1-2,ASSLGDLYGYT
-,TRBV10-3,TRBJ1-1,AISESAGLGTEAF
-,TRBV19,TRBJ1-5,ARLGRPQH
-,TRBV19,TRBJ1-3,ASSTGFGASGNTIY
TRBD1,TRBV29-1,TRBJ2-7,SVRDRVNEQY
TRBD2,TRBV27,TRBJ2-7,ASRGLAGSLSYEQY
TRBD1,TRBV4-2,TRBJ2-1,ASSQGTGEFLYNEQF
-,TRBV10-3,TRBJ1-3,AISQNSGNTIY
-,TRBV28,TRBJ1-4,ASSAGGAADYEKLF
-,TRBV24-1,TRBJ2-3,ATNTGEGTDTQY
TRBD2,TRBV27,TRBJ2-5,ASSPSGGVQTQY
-,TRBV5-1,TRBJ2-2,ASSYSESYTGELF
-,TRBV5-1,TRBJ1-2,ASSLDGHGYT
TRBD2,TRBV19,TRBJ2-1,ASSIPGLAPYHEQF
-,TRBV7-2,TRBJ2-7,ASSLASQGEQY
-,TRBV10-3,TRBJ2-7,AIGLKDTPYEQY
-,TRBV6-6,TRBJ2-7,ASSFAGQSYEQY
-,TRBV27,TRBJ1-5,ASSPRQGLNQPQH
TRBD2,TRBV19,TRBJ2-7,ASSTPASGRDHEQY
-,TRBV10-3,TRBJ2-7,AISESARRGPTYEQY
-,TRBV6-5,TRBJ1-4,ASTNGGTNREKLF
-,TRBV30,TRBJ1-6,AWTGAPTYNSPLH
-,TRBV12-3/TRBV12-4,TRBJ1-1,ASSFLGQGEAF
TRBD1,TRBV10-3,TRBJ2-7,AISEWGQGYEQY